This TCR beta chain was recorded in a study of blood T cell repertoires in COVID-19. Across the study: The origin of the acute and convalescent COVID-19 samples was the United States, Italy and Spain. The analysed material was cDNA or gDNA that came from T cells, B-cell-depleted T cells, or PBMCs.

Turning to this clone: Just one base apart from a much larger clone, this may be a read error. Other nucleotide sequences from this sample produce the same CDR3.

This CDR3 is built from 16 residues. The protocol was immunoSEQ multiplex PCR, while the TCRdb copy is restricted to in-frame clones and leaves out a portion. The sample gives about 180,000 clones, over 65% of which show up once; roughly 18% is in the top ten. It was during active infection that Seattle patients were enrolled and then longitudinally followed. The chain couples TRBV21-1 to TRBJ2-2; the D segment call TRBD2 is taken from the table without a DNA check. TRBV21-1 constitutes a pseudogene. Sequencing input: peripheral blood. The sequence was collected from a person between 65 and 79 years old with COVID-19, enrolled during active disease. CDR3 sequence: CAPPGGTGGATGELFF. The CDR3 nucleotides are TGTGCCCCCCCGGGGGGGACCGGGGGCGCGACCGGGGAGCTGTTTTTT.